The TCR beta chain under discussion was sequenced for a study of blood T cell repertoires in COVID-19. Study details: Acute and convalescent COVID-19 specimens originated in the United States, Italy and Spain. T cells, B-cell-depleted T cells, or PBMCs supplied cDNA or gDNA.

The V end was cut by 10 bases, the J end by 6 bases, with 22 bases between. The CDR3 has 16 residues. Germline CDR1 is SNHLY and CDR2 is FYNNEI. Libraries were prepared by immunoSEQ multiplex PCR; TCRdb keeps only in-frame clonotypes and omits some of them. The sample lists approximately 150,000 clones; around 83% were seen once. The chain couples TRBV2 to TRBJ1-6, with D maybe TRBD1 (5 bases). The receptor's source is an older man who had recovered from COVID-19. Specimen: peripheral blood. Here the CDR3 reads CATRVGGTLGNSPLHF. CDR3 nucleotides: TGTGCCACCCGTGTGGGCGGGACTCTTGGTAATTCACCCCTCCACTTT.